Presented here are 29 T cell receptor beta chains from one specimen sequenced in a study of blood T cell repertoires in COVID-19. Generated by immunoSEQ multiplex PCR, the TCRdb table keeps only in-frame clones and is missing some. The sample has hundreds of thousands of clones, 80% to 95% seen once. Input material: peripheral blood. The receptors were gathered from a man aged 55 to 70 with COVID-19, enrolled during active disease.

This chain joins TRBV14 and TRBJ1-1; D possibly corresponds to TRBD1 (5 bases). V was cut by 0 bases and J by 2 bases, with 19 bases left in between. Germline V gives CDR1 SGHDN, CDR2 FVKESK. CDR3 length equals 18 residues. CDR3 in amino acids: CASSQERGTFISNTEAFF. CDR3 sequence (DNA): TGTGCCAGCAGCCAAGAGCGCGGGACCTTCATCAGTAACACTGAAGCTTTCTTT.

This clone was seen once. The CDR3 here is CASSLRGGLQPQHF. Here the CDR3 DNA reads TGTGCCAGCAGTTTGCGCGGGGGCCTGCAGCCCCAGCATTTT. The chain employs TRBV27 and TRBJ1-5; D perhaps matches TRBD1 (6 bases). This CDR3 has 14 amino acids. Germline CDR1 is MNHEY and CDR2 is SMNVEV (reference sequence). Between the trimmed V and J ends, which lost 3 bases and 7 bases, there was a span of 13 bases.

This clone turned up a few times. This chain joins TRBV19 and TRBJ2-2; a possible D gene is TRBD1 (6 bases). The CDR3 spans 17 residues. V dropped 0 bases and J dropped 3 bases, with 14 bases sitting between them. From germline, CDR1 is LNHDA and CDR2 SQIVND (reference sequence). The CDR3 DNA reads as TGTGCCAGTAGTATAGAACGGGCAGGGGCCGACACCGGGGAGCTGTTTTTT. Its protein product is CASSIERAGADTGELFF.

This clone was picked up a small number of times. This chain uses TRBV5-1 with TRBJ1-2; 8 positions agree with TRBD1. The CDR3 is 14 residues long. The V segment lost 0 bases and the J segment 4 bases; nucleotides outside the gene matches: 2. Germline V CDR1 and CDR2: SGHRS, YFSETQ. The CDR3 here is CASSLDRGGYGYTF. In nucleotides, the CDR3 is TGCGCCAGCAGCTTGGACAGGGGGGGCTATGGCTACACCTTC.

The J gene is TRBJ2-7, the V gene TRBV5-1, with D uncertain. CDR3 length: 15 amino acids. The V end lost 0 bases, the J end lost 0 bases, and 10 bases lay between the germline ends. Looked up from germline, CDR1 is SGHRS and CDR2 is YFSETQ. CDR3 residues: CASSLDGQNSYEQYF. The CDR3 DNA sequence: TGCGCCAGCAGCTTGGATGGCCAAAACTCCTACGAGCAGTACTTC.

The chain recombines TRBV19 with TRBJ2-1; no clear D gene. CDR3 size: 11 residues. Looked up from germline, CDR1 is LNHDA and CDR2 is SQIVND (reference sequence). V was clipped by 8 bases and J by 6 bases, with 8 bases between them. CDR3 DNA: TGTGCCAGTGGTACGGGCAATGAGCAGTTCTTC. It codes for CASGTGNEQFF.

The J gene is TRBJ1-1, the V gene TRBV6-4, with 7 positions matching TRBD1. The CDR3 has 18 amino acids. J gave up 0 bases and V 0 bases, and 10 bases lay outside the gene matches. Per germline, CDR1 MRHNA and CDR2 SNTAGT. The CDR3 here is CASSDSMDGQDMNTEAFF. Here the CDR3 DNA reads TGTGCCAGCAGTGACTCGATGGACGGACAGGACATGAACACTGAAGCTTTCTTT.

This clone was counted only a few times. This chain's CDR3 is CASRPTGRNEKLFF. DNA for the CDR3: TGTGCCAGCAGACCGACAGGGAGGAATGAAAAACTGTTTTTT. This chain uses TRBV28 with TRBJ1-4; 7 bases fit TRBD1. Germline loops: CDR1 MDHEN, CDR2 SYDVKM. Germline trimming cut 6 bases from V and 5 bases from J; bases unmatched to any gene: 6. This CDR3 has 14 residues.

The CDR3 DNA reads as TGTGCCAGCAGCCCGGGACAAGGTTACTACGAGCAGTACTTC. Translation gives CASSPGQGYYEQYF. V usage is TRBV7-9 and J usage is TRBJ2-7; a possible D gene is TRBD1 (6 bases). V lost 5 bases and J 3 bases, leaving 14 bases between the germline ends. In germline, CDR1 is SEHNR, CDR2 FQNEAQ (reference sequence). The CDR3 totals 14 residues. Full variable domain (missing parts from reference TRBV7-9 and TRBJ2-7): DTGVSQNPRHKITKRGQNVTFRCDPISEHNRLYWYRQTLGQGPEFLTYFQNEAQLEKSRLLSDRFSAERPKGSFSTLEIQRTEQGDSAMYLCASSPGQGYYEQYFGPGTRLTVT.

The CDR3 region is CASSSPGQGVRGYTF. The CDR3 DNA reads as TGTGCCAGCAGCTCGCCCGGACAGGGGGTTCGGGGCTACACCTTC. J is TRBJ1-2 and V is TRBV28, with 10 bases aligning to TRBD1. Looked up from germline, CDR1 is MDHEN and CDR2 is SYDVKM. The J segment lost 8 bases and the V segment lost 6 bases, leaving 12 bases of the junction unmatched. The CDR3 sequence is 15 residues long.

The V and J genes are TRBV5-1 and TRBJ2-6, with D perhaps TRBD2 (5 bases). The V and J ends lost 0 bases and 2 bases respectively, with 9 bases between them. The CDR3 extends over 16 amino acids. From germline, CDR1 is SGHRS and CDR2 YFSETQ. Here the CDR3 reads CASSLGGNPGANVLTF. For the CDR3, the DNA is TGCGCCAGCAGCTTGGGAGGGAATCCTGGGGCCAACGTCCTGACTTTC.

The V gene is TRBV1, the J gene TRBJ2-1; the table assigns TRBD2, which was not confirmed against the DNA. TRBV1 corresponds to a pseudogene. The CDR3 has 10 amino acids. The CDR3 sequence is CTRDGNEQFF. In DNA form, the CDR3 reads TGCACACGGGATGGCAATGAGCAGTTCTTC.

The V call is TRBV5-1, the J call TRBJ1-2, with a possible D match to TRBD1 (6 bases). Germline V gene lookup returns CDR1 SGHRS and CDR2 YFSETQ. The CDR3 is 14 amino acids. V shed 5 bases and J shed 5 bases, with 16 bases lying between them. The CDR3 DNA is TGCGCCAGCAGTTCCCAGGGGTTATTGTATGGCTACACCTTC. Its protein product is CASSSQGLLYGYTF.

This clone turned up a few times. The chain recombines TRBV11-2 with TRBJ2-1; 10 bases align to TRBD1. From germline, CDR1 is SGHAT and CDR2 FQNNGV. The CDR3 contains 15 residues. Losses at the gene ends were 5 bases for V and 4 bases for J; bases not matched to a gene: 5. The CDR3 loop is CASSQGQGSYNEQFF. The CDR3 DNA sequence: TGTGCCAGCAGCCAGGGACAGGGGTCTTACAATGAGCAGTTCTTC.

This clone was seen a single time. This chain uses TRBV2 with TRBJ1-1; 7 nucleotides agree with TRBD1. The length of the CDR3 is 13 residues. The germline V gene has CDR1 SNHLY and CDR2 FYNNEI. V shed 4 bases and J 6 bases; nucleotides not matched to a gene: 5. CDR3 loop: CASSGQGGPEAFF. In nucleotides, the CDR3 is TGTGCCAGCAGTGGGCAGGGGGGCCCTGAAGCTTTCTTT.

V gene TRBV19 combines with J gene TRBJ2-1; D perhaps matches TRBD2 (6 bases). Germline V gene sequence: CDR1 LNHDA, CDR2 SQIVND (reference sequence). The CDR3 totals 16 residues. Trimming cost V 3 bases and J 7 bases, with 19 bases left between them. Written as DNA, the CDR3 is TGTGCCAGTAGTATGTTTTCGGGGACTTCAGGGAATGAGCAGTTCTTC. It codes for CASSMFSGTSGNEQFF. The full variable domain, its missing parts supplied by reference TRBV19 and TRBJ2-1, is DGGITQSPKYLFRKEGQNVTLSCEQNLNHDAMYWYRQDPGQGLRLIYYSQIVNDFQKGDIAEGYSVSREKKESFPLTVTSAQKNPTAFYLCASSMFSGTSGNEQFFGPGTRLTVL.

V and J are TRBV27 and TRBJ1-1; 8 bases are shared with TRBD1. The germline CDR1 and CDR2 sequences are MNHEY and SMNVEV (reference sequence). With V trimmed by 6 bases and J by 0 bases, 9 bases remained unmatched. This CDR3 has 16 residues. The CDR3 here is CASSLDRGPMNTEAFF. The CDR3 DNA follows: TGTGCCAGCAGCCTTGACAGGGGCCCCATGAACACTGAAGCTTTCTTT.

The chain carries TRBV21-1 and TRBJ1-5; TRBD1, the D gene given by the table, was not confirmed from the DNA. TRBV21-1 is tagged as a pseudogene. The CDR3 is 16 amino acids. Here the CDR3 reads CASSVRQQLSNQPQHF. The CDR3 DNA sequence: TGTGCCAGCAGCGTCAGACAGCAGCTTAGCAATCAGCCCCAGCATTTT.

The chain has TRBV9 and TRBJ2-1, with 13 bases fitting TRBD2. Germline V gene data show CDR1 as SGDLS and CDR2 as YYNGEE. The CDR3 is 14 amino acids. V gave up 3 bases and J gave up 8 bases; unmatched junction bases: 2. The CDR3 region has the DNA TGTGCCAGCAGCGCGGGACTAGCGGGGTATGAGCAGTTCTTC. It codes for CASSAGLAGYEQFF.

V gene TRBV2 combines with J gene TRBJ1-5; 9 positions match TRBD1. There are 15 residues in the CDR3. The V segment lost 8 bases and the J segment 2 bases; nucleotides outside the gene matches: 7. The germline V gene has CDR1 SNHLY and CDR2 FYNNEI. The CDR3, as DNA: TGTGCCAGCGGACCGACAGGGGGGCGCAATCAGCCCCAGCATTTT. This gives the protein CASGPTGGRNQPQHF.

The genes are TRBV19 and TRBJ1-3, with TRBD1 identical over 8 bases. The CDR3 is made up of 15 amino acids. V was clipped by 7 bases and J by 2 bases; unmatched bases: 7. CDR1 and CDR2 (germline): LNHDA, SQIVND (reference sequence). The DNA of the CDR3 is TGTGCCAGTAACCAAGACAGGGGACCTGGAAACACCATATATTTT. It specifies CASNQDRGPGNTIYF.

This clone was found once. The gene calls are TRBV7-2 and TRBJ2-1; TRBD1 matches at 9 bases. After removal of 5 bases from V and 8 bases from J, the junction contained 10 bases not matched to a gene. CDR3 size: 15 residues. Germline assignment: CDR1 SGHTA and CDR2 FQGNSA. CDR3 bases: TGTGCCAGCAGCAAAACCGACAGGGGGAACGATGAGCAGTTCTTC. It yields the protein CASSKTDRGNDEQFF.

The chain carries TRBV15 and TRBJ1-3; 7 nucleotides align to TRBD1. The CDR3 runs to 15 residues. CDR1 and CDR2 (germline): LNHNV, YYDKDF (reference sequence). V trimming: 4 bases; J trimming: 2 bases; junction bases outside the gene matches: 5. The CDR3 protein is CATSTGQGAGNTIYF. The CDR3 coding sequence is TGTGCCACCAGCACAGGGCAGGGGGCTGGAAACACCATATATTTT.

Of note for this clone: At one boundary the junction diverges from the germline segment, which might be a read error. The chain carries TRBV12-3 or TRBV12-4 and TRBJ2-7; D is perhaps TRBD1 (6 bases). CDR3 length: 12 amino acids. The CDR3 nucleotides read TGTGCCAGCAGTCCGTGGGGGCGTCGACCCGACTTC. Protein sequence: CASSPWGRRPDF.

V and J are TRBV11-2 and TRBJ1-4; D unresolved. Per the germline V gene, CDR1 is SGHAT and CDR2 is FQNNGV. Between the trimmed V and J ends, which lost 1 base and 1 base, there was a span of 7 bases. The CDR3 extends over 15 amino acids. The CDR3 DNA reads TGTGCCAGCAGCTTAGGACCGGGAACTAATGAAAAACTGTTTTTT. This gives the protein CASSLGPGTNEKLFF.

This clone was counted a single time. J is TRBJ2-2 and V is TRBV19, with 9 bases that match TRBD1. Germline values: CDR1 LNHDA, CDR2 SQIVND (reference sequence). With V trimmed by 6 bases and J by 4 bases, 6 bases remained unmatched. The CDR3 runs to 15 residues. The CDR3 DNA is TGTGCCAGTAGCCCGGACAGGGGTGGCACCGGGGAGCTGTTTTTT. Its protein product is CASSPDRGGTGELFF.

J is TRBJ2-5 and V is TRBV11-2; D remains unclear. Trimming stripped 0 bases from V and 2 bases from J, with 10 bases between. This CDR3 has 15 amino acids. Per the germline V gene, CDR1 is SGHAT and CDR2 is FQNNGV. The CDR3 spells CASSLEPQKQETQYF. Here the CDR3 DNA reads TGTGCCAGCAGCTTAGAGCCACAGAAACAAGAGACCCAGTACTTC.

This clone came up once. The chain joins TRBV3-1 (or the pseudogene TRBV3-2) to TRBJ1-5; D call uncertain. V was pared by 3 bases and J by 3 bases, with 6 bases between. This CDR3 contains 13 residues. Per the germline V gene, CDR1 is LGHDT and CDR2 is YNNKEL (reference sequence). CDR3 DNA: TGTGCCAGCAGCCACGGAGACAATCAGCCCCAGCATTTT. Translating it yields CASSHGDNQPQHF.

Only a few counts were recorded for this clone. Written as DNA, the CDR3 is TGTGCCATCGGCCTTGTGGAGGGGGGGAGAACTGAAGCTTTCTTT. Protein product: CAIGLVEGGRTEAFF. This rearrangement joins TRBV10-3 to TRBJ1-1; a weak D match, TRBD1 (6 bases). The CDR3 runs to 15 residues. The germline V and J ends were trimmed by 8 bases and 5 bases, with 21 bases remaining between them. Germline V gives CDR1 ENHRY, CDR2 SYGVKD.